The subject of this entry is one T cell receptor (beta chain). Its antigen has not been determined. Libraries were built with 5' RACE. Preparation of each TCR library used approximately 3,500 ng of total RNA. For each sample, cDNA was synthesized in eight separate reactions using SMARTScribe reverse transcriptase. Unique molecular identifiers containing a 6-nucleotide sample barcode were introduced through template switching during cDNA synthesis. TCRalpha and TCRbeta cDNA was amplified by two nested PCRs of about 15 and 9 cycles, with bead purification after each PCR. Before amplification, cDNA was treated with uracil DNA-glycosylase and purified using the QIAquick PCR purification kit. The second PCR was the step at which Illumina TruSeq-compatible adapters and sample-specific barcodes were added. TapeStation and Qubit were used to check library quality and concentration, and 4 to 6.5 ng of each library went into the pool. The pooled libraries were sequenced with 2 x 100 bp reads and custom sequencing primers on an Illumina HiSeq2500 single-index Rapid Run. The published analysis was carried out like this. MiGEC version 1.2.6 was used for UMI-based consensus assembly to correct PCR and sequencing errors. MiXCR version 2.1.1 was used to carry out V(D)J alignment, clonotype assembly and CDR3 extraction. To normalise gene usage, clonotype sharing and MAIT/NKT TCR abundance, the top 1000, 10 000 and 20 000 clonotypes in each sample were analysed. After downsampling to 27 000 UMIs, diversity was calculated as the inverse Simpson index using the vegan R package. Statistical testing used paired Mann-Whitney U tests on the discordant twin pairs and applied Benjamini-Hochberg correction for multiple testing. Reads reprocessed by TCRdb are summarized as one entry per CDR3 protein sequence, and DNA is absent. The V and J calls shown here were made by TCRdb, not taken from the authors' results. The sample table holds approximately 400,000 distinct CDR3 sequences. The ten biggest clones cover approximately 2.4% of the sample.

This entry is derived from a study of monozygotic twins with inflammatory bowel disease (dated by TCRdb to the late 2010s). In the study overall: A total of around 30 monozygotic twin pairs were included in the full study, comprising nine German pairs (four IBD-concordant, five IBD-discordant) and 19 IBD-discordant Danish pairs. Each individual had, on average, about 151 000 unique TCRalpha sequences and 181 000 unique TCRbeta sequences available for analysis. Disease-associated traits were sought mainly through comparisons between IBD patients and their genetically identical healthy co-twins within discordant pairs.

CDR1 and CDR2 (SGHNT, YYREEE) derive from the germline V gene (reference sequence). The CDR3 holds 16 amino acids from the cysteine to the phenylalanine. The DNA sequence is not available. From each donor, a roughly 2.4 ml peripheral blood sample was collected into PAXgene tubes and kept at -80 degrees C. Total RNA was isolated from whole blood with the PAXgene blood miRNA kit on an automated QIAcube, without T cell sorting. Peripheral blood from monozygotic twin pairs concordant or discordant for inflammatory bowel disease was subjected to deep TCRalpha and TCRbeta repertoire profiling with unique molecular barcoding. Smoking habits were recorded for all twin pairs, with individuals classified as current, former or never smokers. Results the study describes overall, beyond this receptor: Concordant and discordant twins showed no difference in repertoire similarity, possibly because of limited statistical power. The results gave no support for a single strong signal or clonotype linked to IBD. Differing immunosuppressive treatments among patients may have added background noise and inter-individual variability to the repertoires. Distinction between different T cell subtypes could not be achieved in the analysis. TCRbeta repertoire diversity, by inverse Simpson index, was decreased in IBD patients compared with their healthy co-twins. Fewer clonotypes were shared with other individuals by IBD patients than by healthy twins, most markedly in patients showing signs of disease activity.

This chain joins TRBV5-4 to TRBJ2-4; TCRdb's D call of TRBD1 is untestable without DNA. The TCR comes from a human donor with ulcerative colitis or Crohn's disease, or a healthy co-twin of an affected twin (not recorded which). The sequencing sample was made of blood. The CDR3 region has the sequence CASSPGGGLAKNIQYF.